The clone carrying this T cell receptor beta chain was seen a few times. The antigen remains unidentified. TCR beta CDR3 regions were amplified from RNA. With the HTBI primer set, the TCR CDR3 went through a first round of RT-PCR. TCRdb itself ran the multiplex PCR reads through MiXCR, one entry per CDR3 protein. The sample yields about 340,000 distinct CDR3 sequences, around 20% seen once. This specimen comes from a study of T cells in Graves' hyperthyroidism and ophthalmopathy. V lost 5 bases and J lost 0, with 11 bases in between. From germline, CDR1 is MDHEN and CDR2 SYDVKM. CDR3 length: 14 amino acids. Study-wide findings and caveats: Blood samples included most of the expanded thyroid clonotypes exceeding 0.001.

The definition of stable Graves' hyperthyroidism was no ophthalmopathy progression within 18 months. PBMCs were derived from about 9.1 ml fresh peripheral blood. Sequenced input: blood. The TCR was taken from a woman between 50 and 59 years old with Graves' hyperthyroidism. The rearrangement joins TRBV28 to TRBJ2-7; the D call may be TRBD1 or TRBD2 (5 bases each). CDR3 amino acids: CASSNRDGSYEQYF. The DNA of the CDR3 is TGTGCCAGCAGTAACCGGGACGGCTCCTACGAGCAGTACTTC.